Each of the 12 T cell receptor beta chains below was sequenced from the same sample in a study of glioma-infiltrating T cells. The iRepertoire nested amplicon-rescue multiplex PCR amplified TCR alpha and beta CDR3s from RNA. TCRdb reprocessed the multiplex PCR reads with MiXCR, giving one entry per CDR3 protein. The repertoire holds approximately 110,000 distinct CDR3 sequences, with 23% as singletons. Input material: glioma tissue, nonneoplastic brain tissue, or PBMCs (not recorded which). The receptors shown here come from a human donor with low-grade glioma or glioblastoma, undergoing nonglioma brain surgery, or in good health (not recorded which).

The sample holds many counts of this clonotype. The rearrangement links TRBV6-2 or TRBV6-3 to TRBJ1-2; D is perhaps TRBD1 (5 bases). This CDR3 is built from 15 residues. V lost 2 bases, J lost 6 bases, and 16 bases lay in between. CDR1 and CDR2 from the germline V gene are MNHEY and SVGEGT. CDR3 sequence: CASSYGNRQWDGYTF. Written as DNA, the CDR3 is TGTGCCAGCAGTTACGGAAATAGACAGTGGGATGGCTACACCTTC.

This clonotype was found many times. This chain connects TRBV6-1 to TRBJ2-4; D gene uncertain. This CDR3 has 13 amino acids. Germline V CDR1 and CDR2: MNHNS, SASEGT. V lost 7 bases, J lost 8 bases, and 15 bases lay in between. CDR3 residues: CASTSPNRDIQYF. CDR3 DNA sequence: TGTGCCAGCACTTCTCCTAACCGGGACATTCAGTACTTC.

Turning to this clonotype: This clone may be a read error of a much larger clone one base away. V and J are TRBV7-2 and TRBJ2-7; no clear D gene. This CDR3 region has 14 residues. The V gene lost 2 bases and the J gene lost 2 bases, with 10 bases spanning the gap. Per germline, CDR1 SGHTA and CDR2 FQGNSA. The CDR3 spells CASSLNSLTYEQYF. Here the CDR3 DNA reads TGTGCCAGCAGCTTAAACAGCTTGACCTACGAGCAGTACTTC.

Concerning this clonotype: This may arise from a read error, as a much more abundant clone is one base away. The CDR3 is CASKETPISTDTQYF. The CDR3 DNA reads as TGTGCCAGTAAGGAGACCCCGATCAGCACAGATACGCAGTATTTT. The chain employs TRBV11-1 and TRBJ2-3; D remains ambiguous. Per the germline V gene, CDR1 is SGHAT and CDR2 is FQDESV (reference sequence). Deletions cut 9 bases from V and 0 bases from J, with 16 bases between. The CDR3 covers 15 residues.

In its sample, this clonotype was seen many times. J is TRBJ2-3 and V is TRBV7-2; D gene uncertain. CDR3 length: 13 amino acids. Deletions cut 3 bases from V and 2 bases from J, with 6 bases between. Germline V gene data show CDR1 as SGHTA and CDR2 as FQGNSA. CDR3 region: CASSLITTDTQYF. CDR3 DNA sequence: TGTGCCAGCAGCTTGATCACCACAGATACGCAGTATTTT.

The sample holds many counts of this clonotype. The V gene is TRBV10-3, the J gene TRBJ2-1; 8 nucleotides line up with TRBD2. V lost 5 bases and J lost 12; bases outside the gene matches: 12. There are 14 residues in the CDR3. Germline V lookup: CDR1 ENHRY, CDR2 SYGVKD. The CDR3 DNA is TGTGCCATCAGTCTTCCGTCCCTAGCGGGCGTGCAGTTCTTC. Amino acids: CAISLPSLAGVQFF.

Regarding this clonotype: A clone one base away is much larger, so this may be a read error. This chain connects TRBV28 to TRBJ2-7; no definite D call. Germline V gene data show CDR1 as MDHEN and CDR2 as SYDVKM. The CDR3 length is 11 residues. The CDR3 sequence is CASSLPHERYF. As DNA, the CDR3 is TGTGCCAGCAGTTTACCCCACGAGCGGTACTTC. Drawing the rest from reference TRBV28 and TRBJ2-7, the complete variable domain is DVKVTQSSRYLVKRTGEKVFLECVQDMDHENMFWYRQDPGLGLRLIYFSYDVKMKEKGDIPEGYSVSREKKERFSLILESASTNQTSMYLCASSLPHERYFGPGTRLTVT.

A note on this clonotype: A single base separates this from a much larger clone, so it may be a read error. The V gene is TRBV24-1, the J gene TRBJ2-1; D remains unclear. Germline V CDR1 and CDR2: KGHDR, SFDVKD. CDR3 length: 11 amino acids. The CDR3 region is CATSSLNGQFF. CDR3 bases: TGTGCCACCAGTTCTCTAAATGGGCAGTTCTTC.

Comment on this clonotype: Compared with germline, one end of the junction differs, possibly owing to a read error. This sequence joins TRBV19 and TRBJ2-7, with no clear D. The CDR3 runs to 13 residues. The germline CDR1 and CDR2 sequences are LNHDA and SQIVND (reference sequence). The CDR3 protein is CASRTGNSYEEYF. CDR3 bases: TGTGCCAGTAGGACCGGCAACTCCTACGAGGAGTACTTC. Complete variable domain (other parts from reference TRBV19 and TRBJ2-7): DGGITQSPKYLFRKEGQNVTLSCEQNLNHDAMYWYRQDPGQGLRLIYYSQIVNDFQKGDIAEGYSVSREKKESFPLTVTSAQKNPTAFYLCASRTGNSYEEYFGPGTRLTVT.

This chain links TRBV5-1 with TRBJ2-2; D gene uncertain. The CDR3 consists of 13 residues. The germline V gene has CDR1 SGHRS and CDR2 YFSETQ. V was cut by 6 bases and J by 6 bases, with 12 bases left in between. The CDR3 nucleotides are TGCGCCAGCATAGAAAGAAACGCCGGGGAGCTGTTTTTT. Amino acids: CASIERNAGELFF.

This clonotype appeared many times. This chain uses TRBV10-3 with TRBJ2-3, with TRBD1 matching over 7 bases. Germline CDR1 ENHRY, CDR2 SYGVKD. The CDR3 extends over 16 amino acids. With 2 bases clipped from V and 2 bases from J, the junction kept 7 bases outside the gene matches. The CDR3 DNA is TGTGCCATCAGTGAGAAGGCAGGGGGTATCACAGATACGCAGTATTTT. This translates into CAISEKAGGITDTQYF.

This clonotype was recorded at least ten times. The chain couples TRBV6-6 to TRBJ2-1, with D uncertain. Trimming took off 2 bases at V and 8 bases at J, with 4 bases between the two ends. Germline V lookup: CDR1 MNHNY, CDR2 SVGAGI (reference sequence). This CDR3 spans 11 amino acids. The chain's CDR3 is CASSYAHEQFF. In DNA, the CDR3 is TGTGCCAGCAGTTACGCCCATGAGCAGTTCTTC.